This is a list of T cell receptor beta chains from one sample in a study of cytomegalovirus exposure and HLA in healthy donors. Measured with immunoSEQ multiplex PCR; TCRdb has only the in-frame clones, and not every one. Among around 190,000 clones listed, over 60% were seen once. Material for sequencing was PBMCs. These receptors were obtained from a man aged 25 to 40 in good health and CMV-seropositive. CDR3s include the opening cysteine and the closing phenylalanine or tryptophan. Fields, in order: J gene, V gene, D gene, clone size, CDR3 DNA, CDR3 protein. A D gene is named only where the DNA matches it firmly. Only some rows state a clone size, as once, few, many or a class for expanded clones.

J: TRBJ2-5; V: TRBV11-2; D: .; size: once; DNA: TGTGCCAGCAGCTCGGGGGTACCAGAGACCCAGTACTTC; CDR3: CASSSGVPETQYF
J: TRBJ2-7; V: TRBV18; D: TRBD2; size: .; DNA: TGTGCCAGCTCACCATCCGGGGTAGCGGGAAACTACGAGCAGTACTTC; CDR3: CASSPSGVAGNYEQYF
J: TRBJ1-5; V: TRBV19; D: TRBD1; size: .; DNA: TGTGCCAGTAGTATTAGGACAGGGGGCCATCAGCCCCAGCATTTT; CDR3: CASSIRTGGHQPQHF
J: TRBJ1-2; V: TRBV18; D: .; size: .; DNA: TGTGCCAGCTCACAAGGGACAATGGGCGGCTACACCTTC; CDR3: CASSQGTMGGYTF
J: TRBJ1-4; V: TRBV6-1; D: .; size: .; DNA: TGTGCCAGCAATACTCCGGTTGGAGGAAATGAAAAACTGTTTTTT; CDR3: CASNTPVGGNEKLFF
J: TRBJ1-5; V: TRBV29-1; D: TRBD1; size: .; DNA: TGCAGCTCCGGGGGGACCGGGACAGGGGAGTTGAAGCCCCAGCATTTT; CDR3: CSSGGTGTGELKPQHF
J: TRBJ2-2; V: TRBV5-4; D: TRBD1; size: .; DNA: TGTGCCAGCAGCCCGGGACAGGGGAACACCGGGGAGCTGTTTTTT; CDR3: CASSPGQGNTGELFF
J: TRBJ2-7; V: TRBV5-8; D: .; size: .; DNA: TGTGCCAGCAGCCTTTTATCCTTTAGTAACTTC; CDR3: CASSLLSFSNF
J: TRBJ2-5; V: TRBV9; D: TRBD2; size: once; DNA: TGTGCCAGCAGCCCCCGCCCTAGCGGGGGCTATCAAGAGACCCAGTACTTC; CDR3: CASSPRPSGGYQETQYF
J: TRBJ1-2; V: TRBV19; D: .; size: few; DNA: TGTGCCAGTACCGAAAAACTACAGGCCGGCTATGGCTACACCTTC; CDR3: CASTEKLQAGYGYTF
J: TRBJ2-1; V: TRBV29-1; D: .; size: .; DNA: TGCAGCGTTGTATATAGCGAGAGAATCTACAATGAGCAGTTCTTC; CDR3: CSVVYSERIYNEQFF
J: TRBJ2-7; V: TRBV7-2; D: .; size: .; DNA: TGTGCCAGCAGCTTAGCAGCGGCTGAGCAGTACTTC; CDR3: CASSLAAAEQYF
J: TRBJ2-3; V: TRBV11-2; D: TRBD2; size: .; DNA: TGTGCCAGCAGCCCTAGGCCCCTTGCGGGGGGCCGCACAGATACGCAGTATTTT; CDR3: CASSPRPLAGGRTDTQYF
J: TRBJ2-3; V: TRBV4-3; D: TRBD2; size: .; DNA: TGCGCCAGCAGCCTAAATAGCGGGAGGGGATTTAACACAGATACGCAGTATTTT; CDR3: CASSLNSGRGFNTDTQYF
J: TRBJ2-7; V: TRBV6-5; D: TRBD1; size: .; DNA: TGTGCCAGCAGTCCGGACAGGGCCAGCTCCTACGAGCAGTACTTC; CDR3: CASSPDRASSYEQYF
J: TRBJ2-6; V: TRBV9; D: TRBD1; size: .; DNA: TGTGCCAGCAGCACTCCCTCCCCCAGGGGGTCCTCGTATGGGGCCAACGTCCTGACTTTC; CDR3: CASSTPSPRGSSYGANVLTF
J: TRBJ2-7; V: TRBV15; D: .; size: .; DNA: TGTGCCACCAGCAGGCAGGGCCCGGCCTACGAGCAGTACTTC; CDR3: CATSRQGPAYEQYF
J: TRBJ1-1; V: TRBV7-9; D: TRBD1; size: .; DNA: TGTGCCAGCAGCTTAGGGGGTACAGGGGGCGGCACTGAAGCTTTCTTT; CDR3: CASSLGGTGGGTEAFF
J: TRBJ2-1; V: TRBV19; D: .; size: .; DNA: TGTGCCTCGTCGTGGGGGCGCGATGGCAATGAGCAGTTCTTC; CDR3: CASSWGRDGNEQFF
J: TRBJ1-4; V: TRBV30; D: TRBD1; size: .; DNA: TGTGCCTTGATCGGGACAGGGTATGAAAAACTGTTTTTT; CDR3: CALIGTGYEKLFF
J: TRBJ2-7; V: TRBV7-2; D: .; size: once; DNA: TGTGCCAGCAGCCCCGACTGGATCGGGTACGAGCAGTACTTC; CDR3: CASSPDWIGYEQYF
J: TRBJ2-6; V: TRBV2; D: .; size: .; DNA: TGTGCCAGCAGTGAACTGGGGAGCTCTGGGGCCAACGTCCTGACTTTC; CDR3: CASSELGSSGANVLTF
J: TRBJ1-6; V: TRBV12-5; D: .; size: .; DNA: TGTGCTAGTGGTTTGGCTACGGGGGGAGCCAATTCACCCCTCCACTTT; CDR3: CASGLATGGANSPLHF
J: TRBJ1-4; V: TRBV11-2; D: .; size: .; DNA: TGTGCCAGCAGCTTAGGGGGCCCAACTAATGAAAAACTGTTTTTT; CDR3: CASSLGGPTNEKLFF
J: TRBJ1-3; V: TRBV5-1; D: TRBD1; size: .; DNA: TGCGCCAGCAGCTTGACGGGGACAGCCTTCTCTGGAAACACCATATATTTT; CDR3: CASSLTGTAFSGNTIYF
J: TRBJ2-6; V: TRBV5-4; D: .; size: few; DNA: TGTGCCAGCAGCTTGAGTAGCTCTGGGGCCAACGTCCTGACTTTC; CDR3: CASSLSSSGANVLTF
J: TRBJ1-4; V: TRBV10-3; D: .; size: .; DNA: TGTGCCATCAGCAGAGGCAGGGCGCTTAGTAATGAAAAACTGTTTTTT; CDR3: CAISRGRALSNEKLFF
J: TRBJ2-1; V: TRBV5-1; D: TRBD2; size: .; DNA: TGCGCCAGCAAATTGACTAGCGGGAGAAATAATGAGCAGTTCTTC; CDR3: CASKLTSGRNNEQFF
J: TRBJ2-7; V: TRBV30; D: TRBD2; size: .; DNA: TGTGCCTGGAGTGTAGCGGGGGTCCTCGAGCAGTACTTC; CDR3: CAWSVAGVLEQYF
J: TRBJ2-1; V: TRBV7-2; D: .; size: .; DNA: TGTGCCAGCAGCCCTGCGTTGGTTGAGCAGTTCTTC; CDR3: CASSPALVEQFF
J: TRBJ2-1; V: TRBV15; D: TRBD1; size: .; DNA: TGTGCCACCAGCAGGAGCCCCGGGACAGGGACATACAATGAGCAGTTCTTC; CDR3: CATSRSPGTGTYNEQFF
J: TRBJ1-2; V: TRBV6-5; D: TRBD1; size: .; DNA: TGTGCCAGCATTGAGACAGGGGGAGCCTATGGCTACACCTTC; CDR3: CASIETGGAYGYTF
J: TRBJ1-2; V: TRBV6-1; D: TRBD1; size: .; DNA: TGTGCCAGCAGTAGGGGACAGGGAAACTATGGCTACACCTTC; CDR3: CASSRGQGNYGYTF
J: TRBJ2-1; V: TRBV6-4; D: .; size: .; DNA: TGTGCCAGCAGTGAATACGAGTACAATGAGCAGTTCTTC; CDR3: CASSEYEYNEQFF
J: TRBJ1-4; V: TRBV18; D: .; size: .; DNA: TGTGCCAGCTCCAGTCAAGCAACTAATGAAAAACTGTTTTTT; CDR3: CASSSQATNEKLFF
J: TRBJ2-3; V: TRBV2; D: TRBD2; size: .; DNA: TGTGCCAGCAGTGACCAACTAGCGGGAGGGCTGGGAAATACGCAGTATTTT; CDR3: CASSDQLAGGLGNTQYF
J: TRBJ1-2; V: TRBV4-2; D: TRBD1; size: .; DNA: TGTGCCAGCAGCCATGACAGGGGGCGCGATGGCTACACCTTC; CDR3: CASSHDRGRDGYTF
J: TRBJ2-1; V: TRBV7-3; D: TRBD2; size: .; DNA: TGTGCCAGCAGCTTATACGGGAGGGCCGAGGATGAGCAGTTCTTC; CDR3: CASSLYGRAEDEQFF
J: TRBJ1-5; V: TRBV7-2; D: .; size: .; DNA: TGTGCCAGCAGCTTAGCGGGGGCTGGAAATCAGCCCCAGCATTTT; CDR3: CASSLAGAGNQPQHF
J: TRBJ1-2; V: TRBV28; D: TRBD1; size: .; DNA: TGTGCCAGCAGTTTAGGGGCAGGGGGCTATGGCTACACCTTC; CDR3: CASSLGAGGYGYTF
J: TRBJ1-1; V: TRBV6-1; D: .; size: .; DNA: TGTGCCAGCAGTGTCACAGGGATGAGGGCTTTCTTT; CDR3: CASSVTGMRAFF
J: TRBJ2-7; V: TRBV7-2; D: .; size: .; DNA: TGTGCCAGCAGCTTGTCGTCCTACGAGCAGTACTTC; CDR3: CASSLSSYEQYF
J: TRBJ1-1; V: TRBV7-3; D: TRBD1; size: few; DNA: TGTGCCAGCAGTCCCGGACAGGCGAGCACTGAAGCTTTCTTT; CDR3: CASSPGQASTEAFF
J: TRBJ2-7; V: TRBV6-5; D: .; size: .; DNA: TGTGCCAGCCGTCGGGACTCCTACGAGCAGTACTTC; CDR3: CASRRDSYEQYF
J: TRBJ1-5; V: TRBV18; D: TRBD1; size: once; DNA: TGTGCCAGCTCACCTGGACAGGGAAGAAATCAGCCCCAGCATTTT; CDR3: CASSPGQGRNQPQHF
J: TRBJ1-5; V: TRBV6-1; D: .; size: .; DNA: TGTGCCAGCAGTGAACGAGCGAGCAATCAGCCCCAGCATTTT; CDR3: CASSERASNQPQHF
J: TRBJ2-7; V: TRBV6-5; D: .; size: .; DNA: TGTGCCACAGCGTCGGAAATTTACGAGCAGTACTTC; CDR3: CATASEIYEQYF
J: TRBJ2-1; V: TRBV4-2; D: TRBD2; size: once; DNA: TGTGCCAGCAGCCAGGGATTTAGCGGGGGCTATGAGCAGTTCTTC; CDR3: CASSQGFSGGYEQFF
J: TRBJ2-6; V: TRBV18; D: .; size: .; DNA: TGTGCCAGCTCCACTGGGGCCTCTGGGGCCAACGTCCTGACTTTC; CDR3: CASSTGASGANVLTF
J: TRBJ1-2; V: TRBV5-3; D: .; size: .; DNA: TGTGCCAGAAGCTTGGGACAGGTGGTCGACACCTTC; CDR3: CARSLGQVVDTF
J: TRBJ2-7; V: TRBV14; D: TRBD1; size: few; DNA: TGTGCCAGCAGCCCCGGGACAGGGACTTACGAGCAGTACTTC; CDR3: CASSPGTGTYEQYF
J: TRBJ2-7; V: TRBV29-1; D: .; size: .; DNA: TGCAGCGTTGCAGGGGGGCCCTCCTACGAGCAGTACTTC; CDR3: CSVAGGPSYEQYF
J: TRBJ2-7; V: TRBV29-1; D: TRBD1; size: .; DNA: TGCAGCGTTGAAGATTCGGGCAGGGGGTCCTACGAGCAGTACTTC; CDR3: CSVEDSGRGSYEQYF